This TCR beta chain is from a study of T cells in Graves' hyperthyroidism and ophthalmopathy. Study findings and constraints: Median prediction lead before ophthalmopathy onset was around 6.9 months with the model.

From germline, CDR1 is MDHEN and CDR2 SYDVKM. V lost 3 bases, J lost 11 bases, and 13 bases lay in between. CDR3 length: 12 amino acids. This clonotype was seen many times. Its specificity is unknown. Regions amplified from RNA transcripts were the TCR beta CDR3 regions. TCR CDR3 regions were first amplified by RT-PCR with HTBI primers. TCRdb ran MiXCR on the multiplex PCR reads and lists one entry per CDR3 protein. This sample has some 200,000 distinct CDR3 sequences, with over 15% found just once. Hyperthyroidism, newly diagnosed and lasting under 2 months, affected patients aged 18 to 65. Uncontrolled infection, other autoimmune disease, pregnancy or lactation barred patients from enrollment.

The genes are TRBV28 and TRBJ1-1; no clear D. The receptor's source is a man aged 45 to 65 with Graves' hyperthyroidism. Sequencing input: blood. CDR3 amino acids: CASSLSGNEAFF. CDR3 sequence (DNA): TGTGCCAGCAGTTTGTCGGGGAATGAGGCTTTCTTT.